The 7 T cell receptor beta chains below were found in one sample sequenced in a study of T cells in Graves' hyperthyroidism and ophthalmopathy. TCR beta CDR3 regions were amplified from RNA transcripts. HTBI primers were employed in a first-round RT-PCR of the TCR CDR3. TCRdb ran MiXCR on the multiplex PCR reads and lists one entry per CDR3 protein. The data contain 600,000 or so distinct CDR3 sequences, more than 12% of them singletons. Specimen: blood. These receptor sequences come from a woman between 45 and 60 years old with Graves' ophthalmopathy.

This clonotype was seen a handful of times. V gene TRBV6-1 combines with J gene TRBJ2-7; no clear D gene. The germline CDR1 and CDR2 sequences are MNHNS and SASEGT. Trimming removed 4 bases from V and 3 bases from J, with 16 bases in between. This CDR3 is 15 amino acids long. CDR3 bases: TGTGCCAGCAGTGGACGAAGGACGGAATACTACGAGCAGTACTTC. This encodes CASSGRRTEYYEQYF.

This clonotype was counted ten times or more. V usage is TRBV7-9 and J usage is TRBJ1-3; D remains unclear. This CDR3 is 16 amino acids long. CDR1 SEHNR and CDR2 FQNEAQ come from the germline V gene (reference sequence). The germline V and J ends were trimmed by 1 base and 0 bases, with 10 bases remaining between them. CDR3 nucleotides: TGTGCCAGCAGCTTAGGAGGGATCCTCTCTGGAAACACCATATATTTT. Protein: CASSLGGILSGNTIYF.

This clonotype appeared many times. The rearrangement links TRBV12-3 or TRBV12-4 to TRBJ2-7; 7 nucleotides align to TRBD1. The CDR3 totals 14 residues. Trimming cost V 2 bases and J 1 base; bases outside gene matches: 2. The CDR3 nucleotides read TGTGCCAGCAGTTTATTGGGACAGTCCTACGAGCAGTACTTC. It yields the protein CASSLLGQSYEQYF.

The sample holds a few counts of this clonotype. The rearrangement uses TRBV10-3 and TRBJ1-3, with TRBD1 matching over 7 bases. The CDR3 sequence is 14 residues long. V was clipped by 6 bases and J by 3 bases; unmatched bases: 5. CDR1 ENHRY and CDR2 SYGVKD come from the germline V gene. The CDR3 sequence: CAISSGTVGNTIYF. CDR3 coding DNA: TGTGCCATCAGCTCCGGGACAGTTGGAAACACCATATATTTT.

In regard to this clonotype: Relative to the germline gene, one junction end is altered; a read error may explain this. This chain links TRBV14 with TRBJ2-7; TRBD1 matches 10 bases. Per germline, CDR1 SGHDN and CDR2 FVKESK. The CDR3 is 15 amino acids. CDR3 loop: CANSLRDRGSYEQYF. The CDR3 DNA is TGTGCCAACAGCCTCCGGGACAGGGGCTCCTACGAGCAGTACTTC.

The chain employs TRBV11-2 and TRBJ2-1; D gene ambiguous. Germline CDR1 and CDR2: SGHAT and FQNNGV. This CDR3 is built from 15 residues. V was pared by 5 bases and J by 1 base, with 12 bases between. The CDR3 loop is CASSQVVGSYNEQFF. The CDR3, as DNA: TGTGCCAGCAGCCAGGTGGTGGGGTCCTACAATGAGCAGTTCTTC.

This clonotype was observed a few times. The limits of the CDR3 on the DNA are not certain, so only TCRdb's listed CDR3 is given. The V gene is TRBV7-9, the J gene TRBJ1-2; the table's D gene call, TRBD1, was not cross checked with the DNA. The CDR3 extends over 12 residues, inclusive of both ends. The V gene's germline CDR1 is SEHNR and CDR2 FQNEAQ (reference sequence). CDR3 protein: CASSLVGQGSTF.